The rows below give T cell receptor beta chains drawn from one sample of a study of T cells after yellow fever vaccination. TCRdb reprocessed the 5' RACE reads via MiXCR and lists one record per CDR3 protein. Here the sample spans about 430,000 distinct CDR3 sequences, 18% being singletons. Here the sequenced sample was PBMCs, taken before the yellow fever booster vaccination. The receptors stem from a man between 18 and 29 years old who received the YFV17D yellow fever vaccine. The CDR3 runs from the conserved cysteine through the conserved F or W. A D gene is named only where the DNA matches it firmly. Some rows mark clone size as missing; the rest say once, few, many or name a class of expanded clone.

size,D,V,J,CDR3,DNA
.,.,TRBV7-2,TRBJ1-1,CASSPLRTAKNTEAFF,TGTGCCAGCAGCCCCTTAAGGACAGCGAAGAACACTGAAGCTTTCTTT
few,TRBD1,TRBV7-9,TRBJ1-1,CASSSRDRAGGTEAFF,TGTGCCAGCAGCTCCCGGGACAGGGCCGGGGGCACTGAAGCTTTCTTT
.,TRBD2,TRBV28,TRBJ2-5,CASSSLRRLAPGTQYF,TGTGCCAGCAGTTCCTTGAGGCGACTAGCCCCAGGGACCCAGTACTTC
few,TRBD2,TRBV7-9,TRBJ2-3,CASSSLAGVTTDTQYF,TGTGCCAGCAGCTCCTTAGCGGGGGTTACCACAGATACGCAGTATTTT
.,.,TRBV5-1,TRBJ1-2,CASSGEADPAIFGYTF,TGCGCCAGCAGCGGGGAGGCGGACCCGGCGATATTTGGCTACACCTTC
.,TRBD1,TRBV4-3,TRBJ2-3,CASSRQTGAQYF,TGCGCCAGCAGCCGACAGACAGGGGCGCAGTATTTT
few,TRBD1,TRBV20-1,TRBJ1-4,CSATKDRFEKLFF,TGCAGTGCTACCAAGGACAGGTTCGAAAAACTGTTTTTT
few,TRBD2,TRBV15,TRBJ2-1,CATSRDEISAGGSYNEQFF,TGTGCCACCAGCAGAGATGAGATATCGGCGGGGGGCTCCTACAATGAGCAGTTCTTC
few,.,TRBV10-3,TRBJ2-1,CAIRPFGAGYNEQFF,TGTGCCATCAGGCCCTTTGGGGCGGGGTACAATGAGCAGTTCTTC
few,.,TRBV5-1,TRBJ1-1,CASSLESTGTEAFF,TGCGCCAGCAGCTTGGAATCGACGGGCACTGAAGCTTTCTTT
.,TRBD2,TRBV12-3/TRBV12-4,TRBJ2-3,CASSSPLGSGGADTQYF,TGTGCCAGCAGCTCACCGCTAGGTAGCGGGGGGGCAGATACGCAGTATTTT